This T cell receptor beta chain was observed in a study of T cell changes during pregnancy in multiple sclerosis. TCRdb's table, derived via immunoSEQ multiplex PCR, lists solely in-frame clones and lacks some. This sample yields about 61,000 clones, of which roughly 93% are seen a single time; about 2.5% belongs to the top ten. Trimming at V came to 4 bases and at J to 5 bases, leaving 13 bases not matched to a gene. There are 17 residues in the CDR3. CDR1 is SGDLS and CDR2 is YYNGEE in the germline V gene. This chain connects TRBV9 to TRBJ1-1; TRBD1 agrees at 11 bases. The sequence came from a female donor with multiple sclerosis, enrolled in a pregnancy study. The starting material was CD8+ T cells from peripheral blood mononuclear cells, obtained in the third trimester of pregnancy. CDR3 residues: CASSPLLDRGLGTEAFF. CDR3 nucleotide sequence: TGTGCCAGCAGCCCTTTACTGGACAGGGGGCTGGGAACTGAAGCTTTCTTT.